The rows below give T cell receptor beta chains drawn from one sample of a study of blood T cell repertoires in COVID-19. Sequencing used immunoSEQ multiplex PCR; TCRdb keeps in-frame clones, though not all of them. The sample lists about 130,000 clones, about 85% occurring once. The sample was peripheral blood. These receptor sequences come from a man at least 80 years old with active or convalescent COVID-19. CDR3s include the opening cysteine and the closing phenylalanine or tryptophan. Fields, in order: V gene, J gene, CDR3 protein.

V: TRBV5-8
J: TRBJ2-5
CDR3: CASSYTLGQTEETQYF

V: TRBV19
J: TRBJ2-7
CDR3: CASSGLAGEQYF

V: TRBV9
J: TRBJ1-4
CDR3: CASSVESLRATNEKLFF

V: TRBV28
J: TRBJ1-6
CDR3: CATTQSGDGHNSPLHF

V: TRBV12-3/TRBV12-4
J: TRBJ1-2
CDR3: CASGAGYGYTF

V: TRBV7-2
J: TRBJ1-1
CDR3: CASSFGGLNTEAFF

V: TRBV7-2
J: TRBJ1-4
CDR3: CASSTYRGVREKLFF

V: TRBV18
J: TRBJ2-7
CDR3: CASSLTGTLYEQYF

V: TRBV10-1
J: TRBJ1-5
CDR3: CASSESGRARQPQHF

V: TRBV7-9
J: TRBJ2-7
CDR3: CASSLTRTGRDEQYF

V: TRBV19
J: TRBJ2-3
CDR3: CASSPNRLAGGPDTQYF

V: TRBV29-1
J: TRBJ2-7
CDR3: CSVASGRGSYEQYF

V: TRBV3-1/TRBV3-2
J: TRBJ1-2
CDR3: CASSQDIRTGVYGYTF

V: TRBV19
J: TRBJ2-7
CDR3: CASRVTGAAFYEQYF

V: TRBV23-1
J: TRBJ2-1
CDR3: CASSQGRRDYNEQFF

V: TRBV4-3
J: TRBJ2-3
CDR3: CASSFETSGKGDTQYF

V: TRBV12-5
J: TRBJ1-5
CDR3: CASGMDNNQPQHF

V: TRBV20-1
J: TRBJ2-7
CDR3: CSASGRVTYEQYF

V: TRBV7-9
J: TRBJ1-1
CDR3: CASSLSGRGGAEAFF

V: TRBV7-2
J: TRBJ2-1
CDR3: CASRSNTRDYNNEQFF

V: TRBV5-1
J: TRBJ1-1
CDR3: CASSWQGRAGHTEAFF

V: TRBV6-5
J: TRBJ1-3
CDR3: CASGRQGYPGNTIYF

V: TRBV10-3
J: TRBJ2-7
CDR3: CAISEPDRGAYEQYF

V: TRBV4-2
J: TRBJ1-1
CDR3: CASSQVRGNTEAFF